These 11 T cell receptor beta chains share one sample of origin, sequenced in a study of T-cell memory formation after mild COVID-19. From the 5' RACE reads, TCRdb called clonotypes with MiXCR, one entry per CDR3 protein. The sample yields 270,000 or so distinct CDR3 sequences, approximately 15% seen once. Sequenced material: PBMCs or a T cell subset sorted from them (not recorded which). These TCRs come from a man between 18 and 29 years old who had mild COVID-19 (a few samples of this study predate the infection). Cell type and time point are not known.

The CDR3 loop is CASSLSGGVSEQYF. The CDR3 nucleotides are TGTGCCAGCAGCTTATCAGGGGGTGTTTCCGAGCAGTACTTC. The chain links TRBV7-6 to TRBJ2-7; 7 bases are shared with TRBD1. Germline CDR1 and CDR2: SGHVS and FNYEAQ. V lost 2 bases, J lost 6 bases, and 7 bases stayed unmatched. The CDR3 consists of 14 residues.

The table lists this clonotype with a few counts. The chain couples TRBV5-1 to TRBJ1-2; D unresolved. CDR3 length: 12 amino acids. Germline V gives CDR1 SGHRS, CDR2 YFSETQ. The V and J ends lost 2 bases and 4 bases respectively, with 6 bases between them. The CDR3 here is CASSFDTYGYTF. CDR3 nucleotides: TGCGCCAGCAGCTTCGACACCTATGGCTACACCTTC.

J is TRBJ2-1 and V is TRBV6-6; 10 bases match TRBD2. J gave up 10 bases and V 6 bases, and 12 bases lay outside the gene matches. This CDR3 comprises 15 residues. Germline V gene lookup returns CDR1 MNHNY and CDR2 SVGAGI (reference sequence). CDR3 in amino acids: CASSNSGGTLLEQFF. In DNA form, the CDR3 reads TGTGCCAGCAGCAATAGCGGGGGGACCCTCCTCGAGCAGTTCTTC.

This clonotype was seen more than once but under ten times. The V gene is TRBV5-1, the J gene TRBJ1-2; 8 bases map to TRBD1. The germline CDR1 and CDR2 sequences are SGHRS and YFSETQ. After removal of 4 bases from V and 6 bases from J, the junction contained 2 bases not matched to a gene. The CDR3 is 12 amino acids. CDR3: CASSADRDGYTF. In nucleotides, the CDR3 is TGCGCCAGCAGCGCGGACAGGGATGGCTACACCTTC.

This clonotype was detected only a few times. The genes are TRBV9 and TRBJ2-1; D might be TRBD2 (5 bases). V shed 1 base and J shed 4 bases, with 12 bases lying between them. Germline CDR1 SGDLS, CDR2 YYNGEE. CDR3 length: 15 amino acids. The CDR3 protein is CASSVTSSPYNEQFF. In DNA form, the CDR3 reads TGTGCCAGCAGCGTAACCTCTAGCCCGTACAATGAGCAGTTCTTC.

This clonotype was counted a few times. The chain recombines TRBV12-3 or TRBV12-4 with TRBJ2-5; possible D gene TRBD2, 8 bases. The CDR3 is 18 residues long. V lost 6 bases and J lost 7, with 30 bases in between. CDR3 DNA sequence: TGTGCCAGCAGGACGACAGGGCCAGGACTAGCTGCGTTCGGGACCCAGTACTTC. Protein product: CASRTTGPGLAAFGTQYF.

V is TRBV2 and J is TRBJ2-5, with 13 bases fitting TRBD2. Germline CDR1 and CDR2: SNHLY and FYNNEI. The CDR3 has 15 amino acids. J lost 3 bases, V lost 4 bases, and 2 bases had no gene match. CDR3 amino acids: CASSGLAGGKETQYF. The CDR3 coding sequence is TGTGCCAGCAGTGGACTAGCGGGGGGCAAAGAGACCCAGTACTTC.

CDR3 DNA sequence: TGCGCCAGCAGCCCGACCGGGGGGGGGTACGAGCAGTACTTC. Protein product: CASSPTGGGYEQYF. The chain employs TRBV4-1 and TRBJ2-7, with 8 bases identical to TRBD2. The germline gives CDR1 MGHRA, CDR2 YSYEKL. This CDR3 contains 14 residues. V was clipped by 4 bases and J by 4 bases; unmatched bases: 6.

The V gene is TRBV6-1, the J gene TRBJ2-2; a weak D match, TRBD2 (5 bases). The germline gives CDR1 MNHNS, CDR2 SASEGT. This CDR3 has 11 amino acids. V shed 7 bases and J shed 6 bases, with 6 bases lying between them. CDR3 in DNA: TGTGCCAGCAAGGAGGCCGGGGAGCTGTTTTTT. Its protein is CASKEAGELFF.

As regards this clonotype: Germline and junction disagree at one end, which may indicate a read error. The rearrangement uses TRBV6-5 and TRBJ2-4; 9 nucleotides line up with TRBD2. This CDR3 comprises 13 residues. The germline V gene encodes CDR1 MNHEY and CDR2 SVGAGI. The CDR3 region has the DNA TGTGCCAGCAGTGAAGCGGGGGGAAACATTCACTACTTC. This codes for CASSEAGGNIHYF.

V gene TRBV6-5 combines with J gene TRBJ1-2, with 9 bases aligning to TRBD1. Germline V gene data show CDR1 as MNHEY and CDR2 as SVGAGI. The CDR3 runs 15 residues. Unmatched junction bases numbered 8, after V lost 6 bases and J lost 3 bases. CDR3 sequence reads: CASSYGQGIHYGYTF. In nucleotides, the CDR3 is TGTGCCAGCAGCTACGGACAGGGGATTCACTATGGCTACACCTTC.